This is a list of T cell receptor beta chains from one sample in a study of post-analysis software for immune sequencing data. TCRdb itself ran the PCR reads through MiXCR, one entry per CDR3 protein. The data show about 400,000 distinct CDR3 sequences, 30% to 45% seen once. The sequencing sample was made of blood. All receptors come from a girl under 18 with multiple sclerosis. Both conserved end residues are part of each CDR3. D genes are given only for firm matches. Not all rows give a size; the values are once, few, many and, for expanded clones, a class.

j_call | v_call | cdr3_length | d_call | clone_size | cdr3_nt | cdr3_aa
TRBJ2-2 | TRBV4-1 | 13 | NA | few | TGCGCCAGCAGCCAAGATAAACGTTCAGGGCTGTTTTTT | CASSQDKRSGLFF
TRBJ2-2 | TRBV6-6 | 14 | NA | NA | TGTGCCAGCAGCGCGACCAGAGGGGCCGGGGAGCTGTTTTTT | CASSATRGAGELFF
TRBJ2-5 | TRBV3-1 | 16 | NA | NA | TGTGCCAGCAGCCAAGATACTGGGGGCGGAAGAGAGACCCAGTACTTC | CASSQDTGGGRETQYF
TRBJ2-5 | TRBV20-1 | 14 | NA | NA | TGCAGTGCTAGAGATGAACCAGGGAAGGAGACCCAGTACTTC | CSARDEPGKETQYF
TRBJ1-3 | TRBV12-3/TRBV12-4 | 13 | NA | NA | TGTGCCAGCAGTCCGTCGGAAATAAACACCATATATTTT | CASSPSEINTIYF
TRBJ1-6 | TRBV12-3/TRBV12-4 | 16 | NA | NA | TGTGCCAGCAGTTTAGCGCCCGGGACGGTCAATTCACCCCTCCACTTT | CASSLAPGTVNSPLHF
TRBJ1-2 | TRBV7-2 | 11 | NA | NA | TGTGCCGCAACGCGGGACTATGGCTACACCTTC | CAATRDYGYTF
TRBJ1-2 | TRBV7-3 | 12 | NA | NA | TGTGCCAGCAGCCCCGGGGGGGGCCGCTACACCTTC | CASSPGGGRYTF
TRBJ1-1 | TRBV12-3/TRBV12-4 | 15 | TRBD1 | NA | TGTGCCAGCAGTCCCACGACAGGGGGAAACACTGAAGCTTTCTTT | CASSPTTGGNTEAFF
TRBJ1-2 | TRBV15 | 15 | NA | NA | TGTGCCACCAGCAGAGGGACACCGAGGAACTATGGCTACACCTTC | CATSRGTPRNYGYTF
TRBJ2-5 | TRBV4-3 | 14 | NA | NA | TGCGCCAGCAGCCAAGGGCAGGAGGGAGAGACCCAGTACTTC | CASSQGQEGETQYF
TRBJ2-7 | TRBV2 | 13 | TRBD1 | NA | TGTGCCAGCAGTACGGACAGGGGCAACGAGCAGTACTTC | CASSTDRGNEQYF
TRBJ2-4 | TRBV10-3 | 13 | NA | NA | TGTGCCATCAGTGGGGGAGCCAAAAACATTCAGTACTTC | CAISGGAKNIQYF
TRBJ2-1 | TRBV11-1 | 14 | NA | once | TGTGCCAGCAGCCCCGGGCCGGGGTGCAATGAGCAGTTCTTC | CASSPGPGCNEQFF
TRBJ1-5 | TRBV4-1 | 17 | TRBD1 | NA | TGCGCCAGCAGCCAAGTTTTGAGGGACAGGGACAATCAGCCCCAGCATTTT | CASSQVLRDRDNQPQHF
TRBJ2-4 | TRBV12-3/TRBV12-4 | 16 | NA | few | TGTGCCAGCAGTTTATCTGGGGATTGGGCCAAAAACATTCAGTACTTC | CASSLSGDWAKNIQYF
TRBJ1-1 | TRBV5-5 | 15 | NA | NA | TGTGCCAGCAGCTGGTCTACAGGGATAAACACTGAAGCTTTCTTT | CASSWSTGINTEAFF
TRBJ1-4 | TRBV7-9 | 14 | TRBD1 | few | TGTGCCAGCAGACACCGACAGGGTGAGGAAAAACTGTTTTTT | CASRHRQGEEKLFF
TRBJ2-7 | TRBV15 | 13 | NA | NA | TGTGCCACCAGCAGTGGGACAAAGGACGAGCAGTACTTC | CATSSGTKDEQYF
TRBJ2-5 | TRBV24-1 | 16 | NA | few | TGTGCCACCAGTGATTCAGCAGGGGCGTACCAAGAGACCCAGTACTTC | CATSDSAGAYQETQYF
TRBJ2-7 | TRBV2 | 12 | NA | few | TGTGCCGCAGGTGTGAGTGCCTACGAGCAGTACTTC | CAAGVSAYEQYF
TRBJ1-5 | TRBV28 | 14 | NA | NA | TGTGCCAGCCTCGGACAGATCTTTACCCAGCCCCAGCATTTT | CASLGQIFTQPQHF
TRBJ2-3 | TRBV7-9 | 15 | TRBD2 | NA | TGTGCCAGCAGCTCAGAGCGGGGGCGCACAGATACGCAGTATTTT | CASSSERGRTDTQYF
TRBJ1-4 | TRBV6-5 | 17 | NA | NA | NA | CASSYVGQGAPNEKLFF
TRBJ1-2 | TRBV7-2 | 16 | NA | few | TGTGCCAGCAGCTTCTACCCCGACGGGGCCGGGCATGGCTACACCTTC | CASSFYPDGAGHGYTF
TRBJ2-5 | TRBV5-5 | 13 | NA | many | TGTGCCAGCAGCTTTCAGGGCCAAGAGACCCAGTACTTC | CASSFQGQETQYF
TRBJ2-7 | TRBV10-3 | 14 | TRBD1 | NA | TGTGCCATCGGTGGACAGGGTGATCCCTACGAGCAGTACTTC | CAIGGQGDPYEQYF
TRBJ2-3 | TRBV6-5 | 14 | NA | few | TGTGCCAGCAGTTTCAAGTTAGACACAGATACGCAGTATTTT | CASSFKLDTDTQYF
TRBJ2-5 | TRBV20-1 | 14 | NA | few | TGCAGTGCTAGGGAGGGGGGGCCCCAAGAGACCCAGTACTTC | CSAREGGPQETQYF
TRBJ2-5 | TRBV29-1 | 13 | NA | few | TGCAGCGGGCGGGCTAGCGTGGGGGAGACCCAGTACTTC | CSGRASVGETQYF
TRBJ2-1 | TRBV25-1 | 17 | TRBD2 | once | TGTGCCAGCAGTGATAGGCCCAAGCGGGGGGCTTACAATGAGCAGTTCTTC | CASSDRPKRGAYNEQFF
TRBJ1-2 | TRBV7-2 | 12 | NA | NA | TGTGCCAGCAGCCAGGACCGAAATGGCTACACCTTC | CASSQDRNGYTF
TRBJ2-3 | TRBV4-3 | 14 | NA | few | TGCGCCAGCAGCCAAGTTCTAGAGGTGGATACGCAGTATTTT | CASSQVLEVDTQYF
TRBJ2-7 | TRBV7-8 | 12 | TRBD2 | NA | TGTGCCCCGCGGGGGTTCTCCTACGAGCAGTACTTC | CAPRGFSYEQYF
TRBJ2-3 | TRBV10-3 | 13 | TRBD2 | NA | TGTGCCATTACTAGCGGGGGAACAGATACGCAGTATTTT | CAITSGGTDTQYF
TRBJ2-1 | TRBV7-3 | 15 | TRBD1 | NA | TGTGCCAGCAGCTTAAACAGGGGATCCTACAATGAGCAGTTCTTC | CASSLNRGSYNEQFF
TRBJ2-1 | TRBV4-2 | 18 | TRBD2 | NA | TGTGCCAGCAGCATACGACTTAATAGCGGGGGGGTTTATTATGAGCAGTTCTTC | CASSIRLNSGGVYYEQFF
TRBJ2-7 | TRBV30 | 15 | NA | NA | TGTGCCTGGAGATCTCACAGGGCAGTCTCCTACGAGCAGTACTTC | CAWRSHRAVSYEQYF
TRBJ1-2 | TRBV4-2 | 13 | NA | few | TGTGCCAGCAGCCAAACTTCTTTTGGAGGCTACACCTTC | CASSQTSFGGYTF
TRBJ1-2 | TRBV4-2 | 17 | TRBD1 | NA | TGTGCCAGCAGCCATGTCACGACAGGGGCGAACTATGATGGCTACACCTTC | CASSHVTTGANYDGYTF
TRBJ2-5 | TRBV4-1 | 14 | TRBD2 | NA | TGCGCCAGCGGTCTAGCGGGGGGCACGGAGACCCAGTACTTC | CASGLAGGTETQYF
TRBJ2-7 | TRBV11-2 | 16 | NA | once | TGTGCCAGCAGCCCCCTCAACCGACAGAGTTCCTACGAGCAGTACTTC | CASSPLNRQSSYEQYF
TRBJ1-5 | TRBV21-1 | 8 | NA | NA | TGTGCCCGGGGGCCCCAGCATTTT | CARGPQHF
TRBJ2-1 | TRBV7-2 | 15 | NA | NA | TGTGCCAGCAGCTTGGAGGGGGTCCTCTACAATGAGCAGTTCTTC | CASSLEGVLYNEQFF